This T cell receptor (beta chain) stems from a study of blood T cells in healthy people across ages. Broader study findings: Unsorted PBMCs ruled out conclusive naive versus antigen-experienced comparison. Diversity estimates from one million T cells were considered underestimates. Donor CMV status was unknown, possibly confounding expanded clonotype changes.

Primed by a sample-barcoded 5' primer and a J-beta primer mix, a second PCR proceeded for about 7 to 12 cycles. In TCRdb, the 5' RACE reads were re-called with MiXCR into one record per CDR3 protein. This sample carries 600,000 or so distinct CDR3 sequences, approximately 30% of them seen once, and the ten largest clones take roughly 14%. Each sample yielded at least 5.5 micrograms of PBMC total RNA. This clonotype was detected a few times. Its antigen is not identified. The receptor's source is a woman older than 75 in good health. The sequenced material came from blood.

The DNA of the CDR3 is TGTGCCAGCAGCTTTCAACTTCGGACAGGGCCTATAAATAACTATGGCTACACCTTC. Its protein product is CASSFQLRTGPINNYGYTF. The chain uses TRBV12-1 and TRBJ1-2; TRBD1, the table's D call, lacks a check against the DNA. TRBV12-1 is a documented pseudogene. This CDR3 is 19 amino acids long.